The clone carrying this T cell receptor (beta chain) was recorded at least ten times. The antigen remains undetermined. This sample stems from a study of T-cell reconstitution after alpha-beta-depleted transplantation in children. CDR3 length: 15 residues. V dropped 6 bases and J dropped 4 bases, with 19 bases sitting between them. Germline V CDR1 and CDR2: DFQATT, SNEGSKA (reference sequence). Findings and limits, study-wide: By one year post-transplant, T-cell counts and diversity largely arose from T cells that were newly produced. Some patients owed their high day-60 TCRbeta diversity to surviving recipient T cells and thymic progenitors.

Unique molecular identifiers were incorporated when the TCRbeta library was constructed. TCRdb reprocessed the PCR reads with MiXCR, giving one entry per CDR3 protein. The sample includes 200,000 to 300,000 distinct CDR3 sequences, approximately 8% seen only once; the top ten take roughly 5.8%. This clonotype was sampled from a male patient between 5 and 17 years old who had a stem cell transplant for acute lymphoblastic leukemia, so the T cells may come from the graft donor. The genes are TRBV20-1 and TRBJ1-3; unclear D gene. The specimen comprised PBMCs, mostly from graft donor cells, sampled 180 days after TCRalphabeta/CD19-depleted stem cell transplant. CDR3 DNA: TGCAGTGCGGGGAGACCCGCGCTAGGAGGAAACACCATATATTTT. Translation: CSAGRPALGGNTIYF.